This entry lists 12 T cell receptor beta chains sequenced from one sample in a study of blood T cell repertoires in COVID-19. Assay: immunoSEQ multiplex PCR; the TCRdb copy retains only in-frame clones and omits some. The profile covers over 110,000 clones, with about four fifths appearing a single time and approximately 5% taken by the ten largest. Sequencing input: PBMCs or T cells enriched from blood (not recorded which). These receptors all come from a man aged 40-50 years with acute COVID-19.

The gene calls are TRBV6-5 and TRBJ1-2; TRBD1 aligns across 8 bases. Unmatched junction bases numbered 11, after V lost 6 bases and J lost 5 bases. This CDR3 has 15 residues. Germline loops: CDR1 MNHEY, CDR2 SVGAGI. For the CDR3, the DNA is TGTGCCAGCAGAGGACAGGGTTCAATTCAGTATGGCTACACCTTC. This codes for CASRGQGSIQYGYTF.

This chain connects TRBV11-2 to TRBJ2-2; possibly TRBD1 for D (6 bases). V was shortened by 5 bases and J by 6 bases, with 22 bases between the two germline ends. CDR1 is SGHAT and CDR2 is FQNNGV in the germline V gene. The CDR3 runs 17 residues. The CDR3, as DNA: TGTGCCAGCAGCCCGCTACGGTCTTCAGAGGGGGCCGGGGAGCTGTTTTTT. Protein: CASSPLRSSEGAGELFF.

The rearrangement links TRBV9 to TRBJ1-1, with D hard to call. Germline lookup yields CDR1 SGDLS and CDR2 YYNGEE. CDR3 size: 14 residues. Trimming cost V 1 base and J 6 bases, with 13 bases left between them. The CDR3 region is CASSVWAPGAEAFF. CDR3 nucleotides: TGTGCCAGCAGCGTATGGGCCCCAGGCGCTGAAGCTTTCTTT.

This chain joins TRBV7-2 and TRBJ2-1, with 7 bases aligning to TRBD1. The CDR3 has 14 residues. The V gene's germline CDR1 is SGHTA and CDR2 FQGNSA. After removal of 5 bases from V and 6 bases from J, the junction contained 7 bases not matched to a gene. CDR3 nucleotides: TGTGCCAGCAGCCCGCGACAGGGTGGCAATGAGCAGTTCTTC. This encodes CASSPRQGGNEQFF.

The table lists this clone with a count of one. This rearrangement joins TRBV30 to TRBJ1-3; D is unresolved. Trimming took off 3 bases at V and 0 bases at J, with 12 bases between the two ends. The CDR3 has 15 residues. Germline V gives CDR1 GTSNPN, CDR2 SVGIG (reference sequence). The DNA for the CDR3 is TGTGCCTGGAGAGCCCGAGAACGCTCTGGAAACACCATATATTTT. This translates into CAWRARERSGNTIYF.

The rearrangement links TRBV7-9 to TRBJ2-3, with 7 bases lining up with TRBD1. Unmatched junction bases numbered 7, after V lost 4 bases and J lost 0 bases. This CDR3 has 16 amino acids. The germline CDR1 and CDR2 sequences are SEHNR and FQNEAQ (reference sequence). The CDR3 DNA reads as TGTGCCAGCAGCTCCCGGGACAGTTCTAGCACAGATACGCAGTATTTT. Translating it yields CASSSRDSSSTDTQYF.

The rearrangement joins TRBV6-5 to TRBJ2-7; no firm D call. This CDR3 spans 13 amino acids. The germline V and J ends were trimmed by 4 bases and 2 bases, with 9 bases remaining between them. In germline, CDR1 is MNHEY, CDR2 SVGAGI. The CDR3 sequence: CASSSGQPYEQYF. The CDR3 DNA follows: TGTGCCAGCAGTTCGGGTCAGCCCTACGAGCAGTACTTC.

The chain couples TRBV3-1 (or the pseudogene TRBV3-2) to TRBJ2-1; 10 bases are a match to TRBD2. V was clipped by 4 bases and J by 3 bases; unmatched bases: 9. The V gene's germline CDR1 is LGHDT and CDR2 YNNKEL (reference sequence). This CDR3 region has 17 residues. The chain's CDR3 is CASSRPGTSEVYNEQFF. Here the CDR3 DNA reads TGTGCCAGCAGCCGTCCCGGGACTAGCGAGGTCTACAATGAGCAGTTCTTC.

The rearrangement links TRBV6-5 to TRBJ2-7; the D gene is possibly TRBD2 (6 bases). This CDR3 contains 15 residues. CDR1 and CDR2 (germline): MNHEY, SVGAGI. The V end lost 6 bases, the J end lost 3 bases, and 18 bases lay between the germline ends. CDR3 loop: CASSPQPGAFYEQYF. CDR3 bases: TGTGCCAGCAGCCCGCAACCGGGAGCTTTCTACGAGCAGTACTTC.

CDR3 nucleotide sequence: TGCGCCAGCAGCCCGGTCAGGGATAATGGCTACACCTTC. Protein sequence: CASSPVRDNGYTF. The genes are TRBV5-1 and TRBJ1-2, with TRBD1 as a possible D gene (5 bases). The CDR3 consists of 13 residues. Trimming took 4 bases from V and 6 from J, leaving 13 bases between them. CDR1 and CDR2 (germline): SGHRS, YFSETQ.

V and J are TRBV29-1 and TRBJ2-4; TRBD2 might be the D (5 bases). The CDR3 runs 13 residues. V lost 3 bases and J lost 7, with 13 bases in between. Germline CDR1 reads SQVTM; CDR2 reads ANQGSEA. For the CDR3, the DNA is TGCAGCGTTGAGGGATCGGGCGGGAACATTCAGTACTTC. This sequence encodes CSVEGSGGNIQYF.

V usage is TRBV28 and J usage is TRBJ1-3; D is unresolved. Germline V gives CDR1 MDHEN, CDR2 SYDVKM. This CDR3 is 13 amino acids long. V was trimmed by 7 bases and J by 1 base, leaving 8 bases between them. The CDR3 nucleotides read TGTGCCAGCAATGAGGCGTCTGGAAACACCATATATTTT. Translating gives CASNEASGNTIYF.